These 6 T cell receptor beta chains were sequenced from one sample in a study of CD8+CD57+ T cells in acquired aplastic anemia (dated by TCRdb to between 2017 and 2018). The reads were generated on an Illumina HiSeq 2000. Genomic DNA served as template for TCR beta VDJ combination and CDR3 sequence profiling. The public reads were quality trimmed at Q25 with fastp and then assembled into clones with MiXCR by TCRdb, keeping productive beta chains. Each CDR3 protein gets just one entry, which takes the most common genes and DNA from the rows behind it. The sample yields some 120,000 distinct CDR3 sequences; around 50% were counted once. The ten largest clonotypes hold about 2.7% of the sample. Sequenced: sorted CD4+, CD8+, or CD8+CD57+ T cells (not recorded which) from PBMCs. Every receptor here comes from a human donor in good health, serving as a control.

This clonotype was seen many times. This rearrangement joins TRBV7-2 to TRBJ2-1; D remains unclear. The CDR3 covers 14 residues. Germline values: CDR1 SGHTA, CDR2 FQGNSA. V dropped 4 bases and J dropped 2 bases, with 9 bases sitting between them. CDR3 loop: CASSSGRAYNEQFF. The CDR3, as DNA: TGTGCCAGCAGCTCAGGTCGGGCCTACAATGAGCAGTTCTTC.

This chain uses TRBV15 with TRBJ2-1, with 8 positions matching TRBD2. The CDR3 sequence is 14 residues long. Germline trimming cut 4 bases from V and 12 bases from J; bases unmatched to any gene: 11. Germline V CDR1 and CDR2: LNHNV, YYDKDF (reference sequence). The CDR3 nucleotides read TGTGCCACCAGCAACCGGGGGGGAACAGATACGCAGTTCTTC. This sequence encodes CATSNRGGTDTQFF.

As regards this clonotype: Possible read error: a much larger clone is one base away. DNA of the CDR3: TGTGCCAGCAGGGGACTAGACTACAATGAGCAGTTCTTC. Translating gives CASRGLDYNEQFF. The J gene is TRBJ2-1, the V gene TRBV12-3 or TRBV12-4, with 8 bases matching TRBD2. With V trimmed by 6 bases and J by 3 bases, 1 base remained unmatched. This CDR3 region has 13 residues.

In its sample, this clonotype was seen many times. The chain combines TRBV18 with TRBJ1-6, with a weak D call TRBD1 (5 bases). The CDR3 runs to 17 residues. Per germline, CDR1 KGHSH and CDR2 LQKENI. V was clipped by 2 bases and J by 0 bases, with 11 bases between them. The CDR3 region is CASSPFEGSSYNSPLHF. The CDR3 DNA reads as TGTGCCAGCTCACCATTTGAGGGGAGCTCCTATAATTCACCCCTCCACTTT.

The J gene is TRBJ2-3, the V gene TRBV19; D remains ambiguous. There are 14 residues in the CDR3. The ends were cut back, 3 bases at V and 4 bases at J, with 11 bases in the middle. The V gene's germline CDR1 is LNHDA and CDR2 SQIVND (reference sequence). DNA for the CDR3: TGTGCCAGTAGTATTGCAGGTACTGCAGATACGCAGTATTTT. The encoded protein is CASSIAGTADTQYF.

The sample holds many counts of this clonotype. This sequence joins TRBV5-1 and TRBJ1-4, with TRBD1 matching 9 bases. The CDR3 consists of 14 residues. V was pared by 4 bases and J by 7 bases, with 5 bases of the junction left unmatched. Germline V gene sequence: CDR1 SGHRS, CDR2 YFSETQ. In nucleotides, the CDR3 is TGCGCCAGCAGCGAAGGGACAGGGATTGAAAAACTGTTTTTT. Translation gives CASSEGTGIEKLFF. Full variable domain (missing parts from reference TRBV5-1 and TRBJ1-4): KAGVTQTPRYLIKTRGQQVTLSCSPISGHRSVSWYQQTPGQGLQFLFEYFSETQRNKGNFPGRFSGRQFSNSRSEMNVSTLELGDSALYLCASSEGTGIEKLFFGSGTQLSVL.